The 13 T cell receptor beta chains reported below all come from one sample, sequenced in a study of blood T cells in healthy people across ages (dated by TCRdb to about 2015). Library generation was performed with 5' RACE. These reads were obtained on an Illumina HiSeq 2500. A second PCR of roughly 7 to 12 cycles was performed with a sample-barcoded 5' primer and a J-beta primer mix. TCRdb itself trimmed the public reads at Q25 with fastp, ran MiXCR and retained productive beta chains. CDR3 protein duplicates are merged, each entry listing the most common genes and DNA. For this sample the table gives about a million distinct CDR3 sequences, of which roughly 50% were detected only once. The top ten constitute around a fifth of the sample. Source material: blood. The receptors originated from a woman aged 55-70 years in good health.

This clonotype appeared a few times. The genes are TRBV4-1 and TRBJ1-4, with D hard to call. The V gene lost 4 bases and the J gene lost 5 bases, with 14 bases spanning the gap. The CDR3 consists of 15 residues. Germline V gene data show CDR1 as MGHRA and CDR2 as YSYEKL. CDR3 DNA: TGCGCCAGCAGCCCCACAATGAGCAGAAATGAAAAACTGTTTTTT. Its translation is CASSPTMSRNEKLFF.

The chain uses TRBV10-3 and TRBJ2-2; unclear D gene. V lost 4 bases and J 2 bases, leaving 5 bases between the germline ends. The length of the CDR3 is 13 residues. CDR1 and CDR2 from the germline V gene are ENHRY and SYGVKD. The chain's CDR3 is CAISGLNTGELFF. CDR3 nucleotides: TGTGCCATCAGTGGTTTAAACACCGGGGAGCTGTTTTTT.

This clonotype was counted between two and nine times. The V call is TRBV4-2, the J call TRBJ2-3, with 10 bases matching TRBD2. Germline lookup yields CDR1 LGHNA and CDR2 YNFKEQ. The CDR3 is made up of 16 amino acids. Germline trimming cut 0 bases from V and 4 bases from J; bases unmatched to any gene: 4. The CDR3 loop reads CASSQEIAGGADTQYF. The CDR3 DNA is TGTGCCAGCAGCCAAGAGATAGCGGGAGGCGCAGATACGCAGTATTTT.

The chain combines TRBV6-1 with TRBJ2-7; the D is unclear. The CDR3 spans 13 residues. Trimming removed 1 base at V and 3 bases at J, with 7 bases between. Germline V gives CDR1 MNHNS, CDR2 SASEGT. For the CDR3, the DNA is TGTGCCAGCAGTGAAGTGCCGTTCTACGAGCAGTACTTC. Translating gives CASSEVPFYEQYF.

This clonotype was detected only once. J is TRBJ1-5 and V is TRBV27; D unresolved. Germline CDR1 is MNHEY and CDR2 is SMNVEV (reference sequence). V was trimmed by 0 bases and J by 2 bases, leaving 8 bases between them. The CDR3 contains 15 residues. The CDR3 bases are TGTGCCAGCAGTTTATCGGGAGCTGGCAATCAGCCCCAGCATTTT. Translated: CASSLSGAGNQPQHF.

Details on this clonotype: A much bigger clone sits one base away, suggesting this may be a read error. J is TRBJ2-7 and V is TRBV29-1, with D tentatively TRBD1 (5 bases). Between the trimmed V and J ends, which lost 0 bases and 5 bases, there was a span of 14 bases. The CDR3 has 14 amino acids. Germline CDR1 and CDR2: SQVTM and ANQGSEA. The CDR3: CSVEDGPGPHEQYF. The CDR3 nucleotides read TGCAGCGTTGAAGATGGGCCAGGGCCCCACGAGCAGTACTTC.

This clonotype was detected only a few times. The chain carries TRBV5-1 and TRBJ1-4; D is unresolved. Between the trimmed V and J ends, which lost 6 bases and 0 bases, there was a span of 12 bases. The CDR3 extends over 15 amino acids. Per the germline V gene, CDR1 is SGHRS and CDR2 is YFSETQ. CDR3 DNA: TGCGCCAGCACGCGCCACGGAGCAACTAATGAAAAACTGTTTTTT. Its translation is CASTRHGATNEKLFF.

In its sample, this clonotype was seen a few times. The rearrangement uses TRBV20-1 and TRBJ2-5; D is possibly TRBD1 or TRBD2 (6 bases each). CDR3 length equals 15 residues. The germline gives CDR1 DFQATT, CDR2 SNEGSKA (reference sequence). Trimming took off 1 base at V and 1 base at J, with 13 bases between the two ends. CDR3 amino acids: CSARVSGASQETQYF. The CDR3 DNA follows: TGCAGTGCTAGAGTTTCGGGGGCTAGCCAAGAGACCCAGTACTTC.

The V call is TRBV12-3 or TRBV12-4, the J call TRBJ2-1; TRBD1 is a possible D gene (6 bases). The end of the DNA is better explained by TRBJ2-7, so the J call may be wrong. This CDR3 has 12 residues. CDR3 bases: TGTGCCAGCAGTTGGACAGAGTTCGAGCAGTACTTC. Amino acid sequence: CASSWTEFEQYF.

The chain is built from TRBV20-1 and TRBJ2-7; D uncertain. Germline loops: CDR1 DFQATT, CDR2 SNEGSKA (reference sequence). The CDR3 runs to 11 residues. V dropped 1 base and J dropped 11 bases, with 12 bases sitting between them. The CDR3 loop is CSARVGQKEYF. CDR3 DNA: TGCAGTGCTAGAGTTGGTCAAAAGGAGTACTTC.

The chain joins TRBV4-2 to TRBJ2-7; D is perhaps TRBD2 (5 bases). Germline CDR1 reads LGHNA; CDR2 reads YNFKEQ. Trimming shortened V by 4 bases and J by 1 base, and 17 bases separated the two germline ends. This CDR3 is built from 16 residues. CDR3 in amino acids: CASSPGAGERSYEQYF. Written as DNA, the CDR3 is TGTGCCAGCAGCCCCGGCGCAGGCGAGCGGTCCTACGAGCAGTACTTC.

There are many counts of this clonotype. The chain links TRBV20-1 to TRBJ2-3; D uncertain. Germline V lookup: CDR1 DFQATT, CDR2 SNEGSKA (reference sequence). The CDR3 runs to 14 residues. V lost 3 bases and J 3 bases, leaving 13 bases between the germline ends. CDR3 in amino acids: CSASPTKGTDTQYF. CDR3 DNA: TGCAGTGCTAGTCCTACCAAGGGTACAGATACGCAGTATTTT.

The CDR3 DNA sequence: TGCAGCGTTAGGACAGGGCAACAGCCCCAGCATTTT. This translates into CSVRTGQQPQHF. The chain couples TRBV29-1 to TRBJ1-5; 8 bases map to TRBD1. The germline V gene encodes CDR1 SQVTM and CDR2 ANQGSEA. The CDR3 spans 12 residues. V dropped 5 bases and J dropped 7; count of bases not matched to a gene: 4.